The 26 T cell receptor beta chains in this list originate from one sample, sequenced in a study of blood T cell repertoires in COVID-19. Measured with immunoSEQ multiplex PCR; TCRdb has only the in-frame clones, and not every one. This sample carries approximately 150,000 clones, 75% to 90% of them seen once, and the ten largest clones take roughly 13%. Material: peripheral blood. These receptors all come from a young man with COVID-19, enrolled during active disease.

This rearrangement joins TRBV15 to TRBJ1-2; D remains unclear. CDR3 length equals 13 residues. V shed 0 bases and J shed 4 bases, with 6 bases lying between them. Per germline, CDR1 LNHNV and CDR2 YYDKDF (reference sequence). The CDR3, as DNA: TGTGCCACCAGCAGAGATCGGGGCTATGGCTACACCTTC. Translated: CATSRDRGYGYTF.

The rearrangement joins TRBV7-8 to TRBJ2-5, with 7 bases that match TRBD2. With 5 bases clipped from V and 3 bases from J, the junction kept 3 bases outside the gene matches. The CDR3 spans 13 residues. The V gene's germline CDR1 is SGHVS and CDR2 FQNEAQ. The CDR3 is CASSPAGEETQYF. CDR3 nucleotides: TGTGCCAGCAGCCCGGCGGGAGAAGAGACCCAGTACTTC.

This clone was recorded a few times. This chain joins TRBV13 and TRBJ2-7; D is ambiguous. Germline V lookup: CDR1 PRHDT, CDR2 FYEKMQ (reference sequence). CDR3 length equals 14 residues. V was clipped by 1 base and J by 4 bases, with 11 bases between them. CDR3 nucleotide sequence: TGTGCCAGCAGCTTAGCTAGTCATGGGTACGAGCAGTACTTC. It is translated as CASSLASHGYEQYF.

This clone appeared a single time. The genes are TRBV10-3 and TRBJ2-7; the D gene is possibly TRBD1 (5 bases). This CDR3 has 14 amino acids. Between the trimmed V and J ends, which lost 6 bases and 4 bases, there was a span of 16 bases. Germline V gene lookup returns CDR1 ENHRY and CDR2 SYGVKD. The CDR3 here is CAIRPGQGAYEQYF. Written as DNA, the CDR3 is TGTGCCATCAGGCCCGGACAAGGGGCGTACGAGCAGTACTTC.

The chain carries TRBV27 and TRBJ2-1; tentative D call: TRBD2 (5 bases). Per the germline V gene, CDR1 is MNHEY and CDR2 is SMNVEV (reference sequence). V was cut by 1 base and J by 10 bases, with 23 bases left in between. The CDR3 has 17 amino acids. CDR3: CASSLYFPGSGSIEQFF. The CDR3 DNA reads as TGTGCCAGCAGTTTATATTTTCCGGGGTCGGGATCTATCGAGCAGTTCTTC.

The chain is built from TRBV9 and TRBJ2-1; tentatively, D is TRBD1 (5 bases). The CDR3 is made up of 16 amino acids. Germline CDR1 and CDR2: SGDLS and YYNGEE. Trimming removed 3 bases from V and 8 bases from J, with 21 bases in between. The CDR3 nucleotides read TGTGCCAGCAGCGGTGCTGGGGCCGACGATTATGATGAGCAGTTCTTC. Translated: CASSGAGADDYDEQFF.

V is TRBV7-9 and J is TRBJ2-6; TRBD1 agrees at 8 bases. CDR1 and CDR2 from the germline V gene are SEHNR and FQNEAQ (reference sequence). Germline trimming cut 7 bases from V and 1 base from J; bases unmatched to any gene: 9. The length of the CDR3 is 17 residues. CDR3 DNA sequence: TGTGCCAGCAACGACGGACAGGGCTTATCTGGGGCCAACGTCCTGACTTTC. As protein: CASNDGQGLSGANVLTF.

The chain recombines TRBV28 with TRBJ1-4, with 7 bases matching TRBD1. The germline CDR1 and CDR2 sequences are MDHEN and SYDVKM. CDR3 length: 14 amino acids. Unmatched junction bases numbered 7, after V lost 7 bases and J lost 5 bases. The CDR3 DNA sequence: TGTGCCAGCAATGAAGGGGGCAGAAATGAAAAACTGTTTTTT. Translating it yields CASNEGGRNEKLFF.

V usage is TRBV20-1 and J usage is TRBJ1-1; D gene ambiguous. The ends were cut back, 6 bases at V and 1 base at J, with 6 bases in the middle. The CDR3 is 11 amino acids. Germline loops: CDR1 DFQATT, CDR2 SNEGSKA (reference sequence). CDR3 DNA: TGCAGTGCCCCGTGGAACACTGAAGCTTTCTTT. Protein: CSAPWNTEAFF.

This clone occurred once. This chain connects TRBV6-5 to TRBJ2-3, with 8 bases aligning to TRBD2. The V segment lost 5 bases and the J segment 2 bases; nucleotides outside the gene matches: 6. Germline V gene data show CDR1 as MNHEY and CDR2 as SVGAGI. CDR3 length: 15 residues. The CDR3 is CASSNGRAYTDTQYF. CDR3 nucleotides: TGTGCCAGCAGTAACGGGAGGGCCTACACAGATACGCAGTATTTT.

V gene TRBV29-1 combines with J gene TRBJ1-1; D call uncertain. The germline gives CDR1 SQVTM, CDR2 ANQGSEA. The CDR3 sequence is 13 residues long. Trimming took 3 bases from V and 0 from J, leaving 8 bases between them. For the CDR3, the DNA is TGCAGCGTTGAGAGCATACTGAACACTGAAGCTTTCTTT. Amino acids: CSVESILNTEAFF.

This chain joins TRBV19 and TRBJ1-1; the match to TRBD1 covers 7 bases. The V segment lost 7 bases and the J segment 3 bases; nucleotides outside the gene matches: 11. Per the germline V gene, CDR1 is LNHDA and CDR2 is SQIVND (reference sequence). The CDR3 sequence is 15 residues long. The CDR3 loop is CASKDTGEVYTEAFF. CDR3 nucleotide sequence: TGTGCCAGTAAAGACACAGGGGAGGTGTACACTGAAGCTTTCTTT.

The chain recombines TRBV20-1 with TRBJ2-1, with 10 bases identical to TRBD1. There are 15 residues in the CDR3. Germline V gives CDR1 DFQATT, CDR2 SNEGSKA (reference sequence). Trimming at V came to 3 bases and at J to 6 bases, leaving 8 bases not matched to a gene. The CDR3 region is CSASSPGQGFNEQFF. The CDR3 DNA reads as TGCAGTGCTAGTTCACCGGGACAGGGGTTCAATGAGCAGTTCTTC.

This clone was counted only a few times. The chain uses TRBV4-3 and TRBJ1-1, with 8 bases matching TRBD1. The ends lost 3 bases at V and 2 bases at J; junction bases unmatched: 14. Germline assignment: CDR1 LGHNA and CDR2 YSLEER. The CDR3 contains 18 residues. The chain's CDR3 is CASSQATDRGPTNTEAFF. The CDR3, as DNA: TGCGCCAGCAGCCAGGCGACCGACAGGGGTCCTACAAACACTGAAGCTTTCTTT.

V is TRBV12-3 or TRBV12-4 and J is TRBJ1-1; D is ambiguous. The CDR3 extends over 12 amino acids. Trimming stripped 6 bases from V and 11 bases from J, with 16 bases between. The CDR3 DNA reads as TGTGCCAGCAGCCTCCGGAGTATTGACGCTTTCTTT. Its protein product is CASSLRSIDAFF.

The chain couples TRBV29-1 to TRBJ2-2, with 7 bases matching TRBD1. Germline CDR1 is SQVTM and CDR2 is ANQGSEA. J was trimmed by 1 base and V by 5 bases; bases with no gene match: 4. The CDR3 is made up of 14 amino acids. The CDR3 region has the DNA TGCAGCGTTTCCAGGACAGGGAACACCGGGGAGCTGTTTTTT. Its translation: CSVSRTGNTGELFF.

This rearrangement joins TRBV28 to TRBJ1-1, with D unresolved. The CDR3 extends over 12 amino acids. The germline V gene encodes CDR1 MDHEN and CDR2 SYDVKM. V dropped 6 bases and J dropped 6 bases, with 11 bases sitting between them. CDR3 DNA: TGTGCCAGCAGCACGGGTATTCCTGAAGCTTTCTTT. This sequence encodes CASSTGIPEAFF.

This chain links TRBV4-2 with TRBJ2-2, with 9 bases identical to TRBD2. The CDR3 is 18 amino acids. V shed 3 bases and J 2 bases; nucleotides not matched to a gene: 10. Germline CDR1 and CDR2: LGHNA and YNFKEQ. The DNA for the CDR3 is TGTGCCAGCAGCCACCTTAAGGCCGGGACTAGCAACACCGGGGAGCTGTTTTTT. Protein: CASSHLKAGTSNTGELFF.

This rearrangement joins TRBV7-7 to TRBJ1-2; TRBD1 matches at 7 bases. CDR3 length: 17 amino acids. Per the germline V gene, CDR1 is SSHAT and CDR2 is FNYEAQ (reference sequence). V lost 4 bases and J lost 7; bases outside the gene matches: 18. This CDR3 is CASSSIPRPTGSGGYTF. The CDR3 nucleotides are TGTGCCAGCAGCTCCATTCCTAGGCCGACAGGGTCAGGTGGCTACACCTTC. Full variable domain (outside the CDR3, taken from reference TRBV7-7 and TRBJ1-2): GAGVSQSPRYKVTKRGQDVTLRCDPISSHATLYWYQQALGQGPEFLTYFNYEAQPDKSGLPSDRFSAERPEGSISTLTIQRTEQRDSAMYRCASSSIPRPTGSGGYTFGSGTRLTVV.

V is TRBV11-2 and J is TRBJ2-4; D perhaps matches TRBD2 (6 bases). The germline V gene has CDR1 SGHAT and CDR2 FQNNGV. The CDR3 loop spans 18 amino acids. Trimming removed 4 bases from V and 0 bases from J, with 19 bases in between. In nucleotides, the CDR3 is TGTGCCAGCAGCTACCCCTCGGGGACTTCTCTAGCCAAAAACATTCAGTACTTC. Translating gives CASSYPSGTSLAKNIQYF.

The rearrangement joins TRBV4-3 to TRBJ1-2; D remains unclear. The germline V gene encodes CDR1 LGHNA and CDR2 YSLEER. Trimming took off 4 bases at V and 4 bases at J, with 16 bases between the two ends. This CDR3 spans 15 amino acids. The CDR3 DNA reads as TGCGCCAGCAGCCCCCTTTCCCGGGTCCCCTATGGCTACACCTTC. It translates to CASSPLSRVPYGYTF.

This clone has just one count. V gene TRBV5-1 combines with J gene TRBJ2-3, with no clear D. Trimming stripped 0 bases from V and 6 bases from J, with 5 bases between. Per germline, CDR1 SGHRS and CDR2 YFSETQ. The CDR3 is 12 residues long. The CDR3 bases are TGCGCCAGCAGCTTGGTCGGTGATACGCAGTATTTT. Encoded protein: CASSLVGDTQYF. The full variable domain, completed using reference TRBV5-1 and TRBJ2-3, is KAGVTQTPRYLIKTRGQQVTLSCSPISGHRSVSWYQQTPGQGLQFLFEYFSETQRNKGNFPGRFSGRQFSNSRSEMNVSTLELGDSALYLCASSLVGDTQYFGPGTRLTVL.

The J gene is TRBJ2-6, the V gene TRBV28, with D perhaps matching TRBD1 (5 bases). V was clipped by 5 bases and J by 4 bases, with 18 bases between them. Germline CDR1 is MDHEN and CDR2 is SYDVKM. The length of the CDR3 is 17 residues. The CDR3: CASSPILQVTGANVLTF. For the CDR3, the DNA is TGTGCCAGCAGTCCGATCTTACAGGTTACCGGGGCCAACGTCCTGACTTTC.

The genes are TRBV28 and TRBJ2-1, with 14 positions matching TRBD2. Germline V lookup: CDR1 MDHEN, CDR2 SYDVKM. V lost 4 bases, J lost 15 bases, and 8 bases stayed unmatched. The CDR3 length is 14 residues. In nucleotides, the CDR3 is TGTGCCAGCAGTTCACCCCTCGGGACTAGCGGGAGGTTCTTC. It encodes CASSSPLGTSGRFF. The complete variable domain, with remaining parts taken from reference TRBV28 and TRBJ2-1, reads DVKVTQSSRYLVKRTGEKVFLECVQDMDHENMFWYRQDPGLGLRLIYFSYDVKMKEKGDIPEGYSVSREKKERFSLILESASTNQTSMYLCASSSPLGTSGRFFGPGTRLTVL.

The chain uses TRBV7-8 and TRBJ1-6, with D perhaps matching TRBD1 (6 bases). V lost 8 bases, J lost 0 bases, and 14 bases lay in between. This CDR3 region has 16 residues. Germline CDR1 is SGHVS and CDR2 is FQNEAQ. CDR3 bases: TGTGCCAGCGCACCGGGACACAGCTCCTATAATTCACCCCTCCACTTT. Amino acids: CASAPGHSSYNSPLHF.

The V and J genes are TRBV6-2 or TRBV6-3 and TRBJ1-5; D not certain. The CDR3 extends over 15 amino acids. Per the germline V gene, CDR1 is MNHEY and CDR2 is SVGEGT. With 0 bases removed from V and 7 bases from J, the gap between germline ends came to 13 bases. The CDR3 spells CASSYSGGFEQPQHF. CDR3 sequence (DNA): TGTGCCAGCAGTTACTCGGGAGGCTTTGAGCAGCCCCAGCATTTT.